This T cell receptor beta chain was obtained from a study of CXCR3-negative and CXCR3-positive naive CD8 T cells. Study-wide points: Similar TRBV-TRBJ usage characterized naive CXCR3-negative and CXCR3-positive cells; memory cells differed. CXCR3-positive naive cells had TRB CDR3s that were more hydrophobic than CXCR3-negative naive cells had. Naive subsets showed comparable surface CD5, and TCR interaction strength was also inferred from TRB CDR3 physicochemistry.

Concerning this clonotype: Its antigen is unidentified.

In preparing the TRB cDNA libraries, 5' RACE with UMI labels was used. For each CDR3 protein, TCRdb gives one entry from its re-call of the 5' RACE reads, without DNA. The sample table sets out approximately 100,000 distinct CDR3 sequences. The CDR3 is 18 amino acids. Every CD8+ T cell subset underwent triplicate sorting at 250,000 to 300,000 cells apiece. Naive CD8+ T lymphocytes were specified as CD45RO-CCR7+CD27+CD95-. Material for sequencing was naive CXCR3+ CD8+ T cells from blood. Subset indicated: CD45RO-CCR7+CD27+CD95- naive CD8+ T cells expressing CXCR3 (TNR3+). The chain is built from TRBV12-3 or TRBV12-4 and TRBJ2-2; TCRdb's D call of TRBD2 is untestable without DNA. This TCR came from a human donor in good health. Some clones in this sample may be carry-over from other donors' samples. CDR3 protein: CASSFRDYYNTHTGELFF.